The 17 T cell receptor beta chains in this list originate from one sample, sequenced in a study of cytomegalovirus exposure and HLA in healthy donors. Sequencing was performed with immunoSEQ multiplex PCR; in TCRdb, only in-frame clones are kept and a portion is missing. Of around 200,000 clones detected, roughly four fifths appear once; the ten largest clones hold roughly 2.8%. The source material was PBMCs. The receptors originated from a woman aged 18-35 years in good health and CMV-seropositive.

For this clone: Other DNA sequences in this sample translate to the same CDR3. The chain employs TRBV6-4 and TRBJ2-3; 8 bases are a match to TRBD2. Per the germline V gene, CDR1 is MRHNA and CDR2 is SNTAGT. V was pared by 4 bases and J by 3 bases, with 3 bases of the junction left unmatched. This CDR3 spans 14 amino acids. In nucleotides, the CDR3 is TGTGCCAGCAGTGCGGGGGGGGGAACAGATACGCAGTATTTT. It codes for CASSAGGGTDTQYF.

The chain uses TRBV5-1 and TRBJ1-4; perhaps TRBD1 as D (6 bases). The CDR3 extends over 15 amino acids. V shed 0 bases and J shed 4 bases, with 10 bases lying between them. The germline CDR1 and CDR2 sequences are SGHRS and YFSETQ. The CDR3 is CASSLDGQSNEKLFF. The CDR3 region has the DNA TGCGCCAGCAGCTTGGACGGACAGAGTAATGAAAAACTGTTTTTT.

This chain uses TRBV7-9 with TRBJ2-1; TRBD2 aligns across 12 bases. The CDR3 extends over 15 amino acids. V lost 1 base, J lost 8 bases, and 3 bases stayed unmatched. Germline assignment: CDR1 SEHNR and CDR2 FQNEAQ (reference sequence). CDR3 sequence: CASSLGLAGVDEQFF. Written as DNA, the CDR3 is TGTGCCAGCAGCTTAGGACTAGCGGGGGTGGATGAGCAGTTCTTC. The entire variable domain, with the rest obtained from reference TRBV7-9 and TRBJ2-1, is as follows: DTGVSQNPRHKITKRGQNVTFRCDPISEHNRLYWYRQTLGQGPEFLTYFQNEAQLEKSRLLSDRFSAERPKGSFSTLEIQRTEQGDSAMYLCASSLGLAGVDEQFFGPGTRLTVL.

V and J are TRBV19 and TRBJ1-5, with D tentatively TRBD1 (5 bases). Germline-derived CDR1 and CDR2 are LNHDA and SQIVND (reference sequence). CDR3 length: 13 residues. V dropped 8 bases and J dropped 7 bases, with 15 bases sitting between them. The CDR3 loop is CASARSGDQPQHF. The CDR3 bases are TGTGCCAGTGCTCGTTCGGGGGACCAGCCCCAGCATTTT.

The V gene is TRBV15, the J gene TRBJ1-2, with D possibly TRBD1 on 5 matching bases. Trimming pared 0 bases from V and 6 bases from J, leaving 11 bases between. Germline V CDR1 and CDR2: LNHNV, YYDKDF (reference sequence). This CDR3 spans 14 amino acids. Here the CDR3 reads CATSREAGYNGYTF. Here the CDR3 DNA reads TGTGCCACCAGCAGAGAGGCAGGGTATAATGGCTACACCTTC.

In this sample, this clone turned up many times. This chain links TRBV6-1 with TRBJ2-2, with D perhaps TRBD2 (5 bases). The CDR3 is 13 residues long. V lost 7 bases to trimming and J lost 3 bases, with 9 bases between them. Germline CDR1 and CDR2: MNHNS and SASEGT. CDR3 coding DNA: TGTGCCAGCACACTAGGTGACACCGGGGAGCTGTTTTTT. Encoded protein: CASTLGDTGELFF.

The chain carries TRBV4-1 and TRBJ2-7; D is perhaps TRBD1 (5 bases). The ends were cut back, 5 bases at V and 7 bases at J, with 15 bases in the middle. CDR3 size: 13 residues. From germline, CDR1 is MGHRA and CDR2 YSYEKL. The DNA for the CDR3 is TGCGCCAGCAGCTCGGCTCAGGGATGGGAGCAGTACTTC. Its translation is CASSSAQGWEQYF.

This chain links TRBV18 with TRBJ1-1; 8 bases are shared with TRBD1. Germline CDR1 is KGHSH and CDR2 is LQKENI. The CDR3 extends over 13 amino acids. Unmatched junction bases numbered 2, after V lost 3 bases and J lost 5 bases. CDR3 nucleotide sequence: TGTGCCAGCTCACCCCACAGGGGGACTGAAGCTTTCTTT. Translation: CASSPHRGTEAFF.

This chain connects TRBV29-1 to TRBJ2-5; a weak D match, TRBD1 (5 bases). V was clipped by 6 bases and J by 2 bases, with 10 bases between them. Germline assignment: CDR1 SQVTM and CDR2 ANQGSEA. The CDR3 loop spans 12 amino acids. The CDR3 loop reads CSVRQIQETQYF. The CDR3 DNA sequence: TGCAGCGTACGACAGATACAAGAGACCCAGTACTTC.

The chain links TRBV7-8 to TRBJ1-2; maybe TRBD1 (6 bases). V gave up 5 bases and J gave up 7 bases, with 17 bases separating them. The CDR3 extends over 14 amino acids. Germline V lookup: CDR1 SGHVS, CDR2 FQNEAQ. The CDR3 here is CASSGPGGSSGYTF. Here the CDR3 DNA reads TGTGCCAGCAGCGGACCTGGGGGCTCTAGTGGCTACACCTTC. The variable domain in full, with the rest retrieved from reference TRBV7-8 and TRBJ1-2, is GAGVSQSPRYKVAKRGQDVALRCDPISGHVSLFWYQQALGQGPEFLTYFQNEAQLDKSGLPSDRFFAERPEGSVSTLKIQRTQQEDSAVYLCASSGPGGSSGYTFGSGTRLTVV.

This chain joins TRBV18 and TRBJ2-5, with TRBD1 matching over 12 bases. Germline values: CDR1 KGHSH, CDR2 LQKENI. V shed 4 bases and J 4 bases; nucleotides not matched to a gene: 13. The CDR3 length is 18 residues. The chain's CDR3 is CASSHSSTGQGASETQYF. CDR3 bases: TGTGCCAGCTCACATTCTTCGACGGGACAGGGGGCATCAGAGACCCAGTACTTC.

J is TRBJ2-1 and V is TRBV9; D is uncertain. The V end was cut by 8 bases, the J end by 5 bases, with 14 bases between. Germline CDR1 reads SGDLS; CDR2 reads YYNGEE. This CDR3 spans 13 amino acids. The CDR3 region is CASSTVNDNEQFF. In nucleotides, the CDR3 is TGTGCCAGTTCTACGGTCAATGACAATGAGCAGTTCTTC.

The chain carries TRBV4-2 and TRBJ2-7; 8 bases fit TRBD2. This CDR3 has 18 residues. Germline V gene data show CDR1 as LGHNA and CDR2 as YNFKEQ. Trimming took 2 bases from V and 0 from J; bases not matched to a gene: 12. In nucleotides, the CDR3 is TGTGCCAGCAGCCAATTCGCGGGGTTAGCGGGAAGCTCCTACGAGCAGTACTTC. Its protein is CASSQFAGLAGSSYEQYF.

This clone was detected a few times. V gene TRBV30 combines with J gene TRBJ1-2, with D maybe TRBD1 (5 bases). This CDR3 spans 15 amino acids. Germline V gives CDR1 GTSNPN, CDR2 SVGIG (reference sequence). Trimming shortened V by 3 bases and J by 5 bases, and 19 bases separated the two germline ends. The CDR3 protein is CAWRVPGLGGYGYTF. The CDR3, as DNA: TGTGCCTGGAGGGTTCCGGGACTGGGCGGGTATGGCTACACCTTC.

This sequence joins TRBV29-1 and TRBJ1-2; a possible D gene is TRBD1 (5 bases). With 8 bases removed from V and 6 bases from J, the gap between germline ends came to 13 bases. CDR1 and CDR2 (germline): SQVTM, ANQGSEA. The CDR3 is 11 residues long. The chain's CDR3 is CSLWGEDGYTF. The CDR3 DNA sequence: TGCAGCTTGTGGGGGGAGGATGGCTACACCTTC.

V is TRBV2 and J is TRBJ2-5; possible D gene TRBD1, 5 bases. Per germline, CDR1 SNHLY and CDR2 FYNNEI. The V and J ends lost 2 bases and 5 bases respectively, with 18 bases between them. The CDR3 loop spans 16 amino acids. The CDR3 DNA is TGTGCCAGCAGTGAATCGCAGGGCTCTCCTTCGGAGACCCAGTACTTC. Its protein is CASSESQGSPSETQYF.

The V and J genes are TRBV6-1 and TRBJ1-1; D may be TRBD1 (5 bases). This CDR3 contains 15 residues. V shed 3 bases and J shed 7 bases, with 18 bases lying between them. Germline V lookup: CDR1 MNHNS, CDR2 SASEGT. DNA of the CDR3: TGTGCCAGCAGTGAGGTCCCCCTAGGGAGGGGTGAAGCTTTCTTT. Translation: CASSEVPLGRGEAFF.